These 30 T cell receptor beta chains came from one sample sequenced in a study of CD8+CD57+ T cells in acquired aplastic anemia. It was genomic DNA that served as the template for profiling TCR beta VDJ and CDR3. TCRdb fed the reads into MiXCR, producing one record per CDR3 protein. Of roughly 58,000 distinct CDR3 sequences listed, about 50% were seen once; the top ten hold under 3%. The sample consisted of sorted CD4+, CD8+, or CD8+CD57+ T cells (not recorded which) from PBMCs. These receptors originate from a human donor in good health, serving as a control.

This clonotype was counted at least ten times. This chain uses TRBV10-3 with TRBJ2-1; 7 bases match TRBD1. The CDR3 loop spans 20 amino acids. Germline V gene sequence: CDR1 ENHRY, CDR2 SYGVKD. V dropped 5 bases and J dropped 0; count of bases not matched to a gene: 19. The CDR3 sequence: CAISPTTSRGQVSSYNEQFF. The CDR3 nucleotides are TGTGCCATCAGTCCAACCACCAGCCGAGGACAGGTGAGCTCCTACAATGAGCAGTTCTTC.

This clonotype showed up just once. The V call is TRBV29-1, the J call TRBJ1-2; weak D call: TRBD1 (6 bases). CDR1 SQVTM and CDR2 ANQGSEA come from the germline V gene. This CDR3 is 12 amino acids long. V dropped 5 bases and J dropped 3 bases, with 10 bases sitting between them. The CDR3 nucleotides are TGCAGCGTTTGGGGGGCTGACTATGGCTACACCTTC. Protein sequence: CSVWGADYGYTF. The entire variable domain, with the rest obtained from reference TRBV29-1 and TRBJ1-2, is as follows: SAVISQKPSRDICQRGTSLTIQCQVDSQVTMMFWYRQQPGQSLTLIATANQGSEATYESGFVIDKFPISRPNLTFSTLTVSNMSPEDSSIYLCSVWGADYGYTFGSGTRLTVV.

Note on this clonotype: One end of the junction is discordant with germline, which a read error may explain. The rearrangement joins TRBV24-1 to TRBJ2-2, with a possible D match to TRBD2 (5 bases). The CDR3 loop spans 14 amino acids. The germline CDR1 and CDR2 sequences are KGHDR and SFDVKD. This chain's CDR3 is CATSGATHTGELFF. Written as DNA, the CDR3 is TGTGCCACCAGTGGCGCGACACACACCGGGGAACTGTTTTTT.

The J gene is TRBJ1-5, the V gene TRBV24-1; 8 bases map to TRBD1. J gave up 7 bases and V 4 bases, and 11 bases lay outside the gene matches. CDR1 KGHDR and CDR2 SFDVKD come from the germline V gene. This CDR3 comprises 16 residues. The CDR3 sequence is CATSDHTGGRLQPQHF. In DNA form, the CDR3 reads TGTGCCACCAGTGACCACACAGGGGGACGTTTGCAGCCCCAGCATTTT.

The DNA of the CDR3 is TGCAGCGTGGACCAGTACCCCCCAGGCACCATATATTTT. This translates into CSVDQYPPGTIYF. The chain carries TRBV29-1 and TRBJ1-3; D is unresolved. CDR3 length: 13 residues. The V gene lost 6 bases and the J gene lost 9 bases, with 18 bases spanning the gap. The germline V gene encodes CDR1 SQVTM and CDR2 ANQGSEA.

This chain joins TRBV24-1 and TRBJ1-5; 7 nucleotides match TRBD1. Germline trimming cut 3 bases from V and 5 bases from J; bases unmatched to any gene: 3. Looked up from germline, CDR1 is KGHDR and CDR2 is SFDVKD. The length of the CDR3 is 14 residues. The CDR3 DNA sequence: TGTGCCACCAGTGATGGGGACAGTGATCAGCCCCAGCATTTT. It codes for CATSDGDSDQPQHF.

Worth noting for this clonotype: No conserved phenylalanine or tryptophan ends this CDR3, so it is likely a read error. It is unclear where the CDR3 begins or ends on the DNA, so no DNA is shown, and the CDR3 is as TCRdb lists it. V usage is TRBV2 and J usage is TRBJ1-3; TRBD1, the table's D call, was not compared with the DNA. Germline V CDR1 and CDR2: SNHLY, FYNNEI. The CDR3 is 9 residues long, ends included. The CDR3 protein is CASSAQGWT.

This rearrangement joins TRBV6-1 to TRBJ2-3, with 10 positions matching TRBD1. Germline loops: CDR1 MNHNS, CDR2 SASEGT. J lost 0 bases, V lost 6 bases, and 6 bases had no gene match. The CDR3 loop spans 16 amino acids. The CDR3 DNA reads TGTGCCAGCAGCTCGGACAGGGGGACTAGCACAGATACGCAGTATTTT. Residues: CASSSDRGTSTDTQYF.

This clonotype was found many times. CDR3 DNA: TGTGCCAGCAGCCGGGGACTAGCGGGAGGTGAGACCCAGTACTTC. Translating gives CASSRGLAGGETQYF. The chain uses TRBV4-2 and TRBJ2-5, with TRBD2 matching 15 bases. The length of the CDR3 is 15 residues. CDR1 is LGHNA and CDR2 is YNFKEQ in the germline V gene. V dropped 4 bases and J dropped 5; count of bases not matched to a gene: 2.

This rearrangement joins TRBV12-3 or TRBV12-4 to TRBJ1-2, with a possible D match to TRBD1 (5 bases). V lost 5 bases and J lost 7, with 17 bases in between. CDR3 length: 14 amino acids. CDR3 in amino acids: CASSHRRRSSGYTF. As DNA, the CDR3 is TGTGCCAGCAGTCACAGGCGCCGTTCAAGTGGCTACACCTTC.

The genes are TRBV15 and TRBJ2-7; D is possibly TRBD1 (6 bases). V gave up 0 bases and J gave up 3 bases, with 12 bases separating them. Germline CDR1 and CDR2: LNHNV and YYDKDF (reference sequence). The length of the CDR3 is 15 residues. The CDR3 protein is CATSRDRDKVYEQYF. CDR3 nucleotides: TGTGCCACCAGCAGAGATCGGGACAAAGTCTACGAGCAGTACTTC.

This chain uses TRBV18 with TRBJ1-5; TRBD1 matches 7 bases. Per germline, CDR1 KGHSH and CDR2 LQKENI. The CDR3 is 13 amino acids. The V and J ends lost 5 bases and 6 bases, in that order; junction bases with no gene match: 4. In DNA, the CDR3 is TGTGCCAGCTCATCAGGGGGAGGTCAGCCCCAGCATTTT. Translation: CASSSGGGQPQHF.

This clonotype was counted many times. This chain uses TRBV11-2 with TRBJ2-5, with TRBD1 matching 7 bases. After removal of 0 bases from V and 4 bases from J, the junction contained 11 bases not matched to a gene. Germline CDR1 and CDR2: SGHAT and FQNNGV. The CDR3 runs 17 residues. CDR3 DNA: TGTGCCAGCAGCTTAGACATTAAGGACAGGTTGGGAGAGACCCAGTACTTC. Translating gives CASSLDIKDRLGETQYF.

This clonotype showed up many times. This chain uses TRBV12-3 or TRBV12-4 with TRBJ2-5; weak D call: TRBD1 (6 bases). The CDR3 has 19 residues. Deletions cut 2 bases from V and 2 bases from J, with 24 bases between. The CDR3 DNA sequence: TGTGCCAGCAGTTTAATACTTGGTAGCGCCCCTCAGGGGCAAGAGACCCAGTACTTC. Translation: CASSLILGSAPQGQETQYF.

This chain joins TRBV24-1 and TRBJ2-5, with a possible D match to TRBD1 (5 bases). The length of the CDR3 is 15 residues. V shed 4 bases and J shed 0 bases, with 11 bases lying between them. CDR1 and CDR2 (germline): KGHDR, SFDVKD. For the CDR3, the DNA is TGTGCCACCAGTGACTCGACAGCCTACCAAGAGACCCAGTACTTC. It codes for CATSDSTAYQETQYF.

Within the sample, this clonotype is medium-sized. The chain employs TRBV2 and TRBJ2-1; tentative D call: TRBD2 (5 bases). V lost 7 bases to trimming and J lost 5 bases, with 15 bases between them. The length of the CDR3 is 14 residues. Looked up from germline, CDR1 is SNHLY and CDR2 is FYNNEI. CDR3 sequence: CASKVQRSNNEQFF. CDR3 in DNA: TGTGCCAGCAAGGTCCAGCGGAGTAACAATGAGCAGTTCTTC.

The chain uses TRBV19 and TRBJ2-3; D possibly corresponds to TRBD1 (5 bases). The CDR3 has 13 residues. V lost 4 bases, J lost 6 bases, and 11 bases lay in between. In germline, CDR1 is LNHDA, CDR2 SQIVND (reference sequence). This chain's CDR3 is CASSKTVYDTQYF. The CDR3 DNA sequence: TGTGCCAGTAGTAAGACAGTGTATGATACGCAGTATTTT.

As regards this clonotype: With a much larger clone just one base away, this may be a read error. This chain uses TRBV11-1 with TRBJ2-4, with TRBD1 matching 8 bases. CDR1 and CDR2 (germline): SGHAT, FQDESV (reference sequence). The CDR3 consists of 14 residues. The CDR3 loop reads CASSPGQGKNIRYF. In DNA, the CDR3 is TGTGCCAGCAGCCCAGGACAGGGTAAAAACATTCGGTACTTC.

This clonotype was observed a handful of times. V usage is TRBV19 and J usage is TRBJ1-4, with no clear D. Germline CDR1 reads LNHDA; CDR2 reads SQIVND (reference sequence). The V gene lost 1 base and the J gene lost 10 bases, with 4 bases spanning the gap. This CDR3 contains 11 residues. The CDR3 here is CASSIAGKLFF. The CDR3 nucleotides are TGTGCCAGTAGTATAGCTGGAAAACTGTTTTTT.

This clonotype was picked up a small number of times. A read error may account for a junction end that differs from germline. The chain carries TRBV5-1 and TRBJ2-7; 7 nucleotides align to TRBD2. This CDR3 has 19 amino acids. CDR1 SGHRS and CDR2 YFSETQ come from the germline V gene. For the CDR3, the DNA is TGCGCCAGCAGCTTGGGGGCCCCTACTAGCGCCATATACTCCTACGGGCAGTACTTC. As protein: CASSLGAPTSAIYSYGQYF.

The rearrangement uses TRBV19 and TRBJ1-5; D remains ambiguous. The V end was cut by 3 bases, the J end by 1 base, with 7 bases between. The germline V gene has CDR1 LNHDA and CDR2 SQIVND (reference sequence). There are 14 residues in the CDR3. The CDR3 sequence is CASSIGRSNQPQHF. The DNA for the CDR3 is TGTGCCAGTAGTATCGGGCGGAGCAATCAGCCCCAGCATTTT.

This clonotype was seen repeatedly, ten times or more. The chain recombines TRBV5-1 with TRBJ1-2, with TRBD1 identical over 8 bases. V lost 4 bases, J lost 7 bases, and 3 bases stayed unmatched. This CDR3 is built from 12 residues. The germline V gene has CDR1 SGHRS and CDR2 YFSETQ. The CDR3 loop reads CASSGQGGGYTF. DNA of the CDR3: TGCGCCAGCAGCGGACAGGGAGGTGGCTACACCTTC.

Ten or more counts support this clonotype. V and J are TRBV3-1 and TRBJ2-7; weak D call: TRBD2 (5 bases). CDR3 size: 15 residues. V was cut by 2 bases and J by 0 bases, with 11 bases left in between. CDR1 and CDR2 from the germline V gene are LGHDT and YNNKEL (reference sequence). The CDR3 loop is CASSQSGSNSYEQYF. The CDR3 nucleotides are TGTGCCAGCAGCCAAAGCGGCTCCAACTCCTACGAGCAGTACTTC.

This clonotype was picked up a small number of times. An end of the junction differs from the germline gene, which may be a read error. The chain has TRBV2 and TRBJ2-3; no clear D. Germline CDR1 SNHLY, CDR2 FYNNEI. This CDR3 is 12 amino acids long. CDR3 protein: CASKPGTDAQYF. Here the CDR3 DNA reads TGTGCCAGCAAACCAGGAACGGATGCGCAGTACTTT.

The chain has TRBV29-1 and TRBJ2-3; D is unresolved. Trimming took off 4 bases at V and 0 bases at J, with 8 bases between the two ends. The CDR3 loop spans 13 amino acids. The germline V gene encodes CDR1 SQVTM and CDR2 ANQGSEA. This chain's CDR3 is CSVVQSSTDTQYF. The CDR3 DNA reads TGCAGCGTTGTACAATCTAGCACAGATACGCAGTATTTT.

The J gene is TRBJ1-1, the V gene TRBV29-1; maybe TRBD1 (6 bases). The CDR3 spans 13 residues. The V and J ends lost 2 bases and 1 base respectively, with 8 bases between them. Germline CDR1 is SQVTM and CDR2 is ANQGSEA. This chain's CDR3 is CSVETGTNTEAFF. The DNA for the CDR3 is TGCAGCGTTGAAACAGGGACGAACACTGAAGCTTTCTTT.

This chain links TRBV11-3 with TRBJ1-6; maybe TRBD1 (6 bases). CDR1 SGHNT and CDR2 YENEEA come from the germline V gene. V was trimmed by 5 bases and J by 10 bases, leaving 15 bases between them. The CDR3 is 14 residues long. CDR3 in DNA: TGTGCCAGCAGCCGGGGGGCGGGCGGATCACCCCTCCACTTT. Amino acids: CASSRGAGGSPLHF.

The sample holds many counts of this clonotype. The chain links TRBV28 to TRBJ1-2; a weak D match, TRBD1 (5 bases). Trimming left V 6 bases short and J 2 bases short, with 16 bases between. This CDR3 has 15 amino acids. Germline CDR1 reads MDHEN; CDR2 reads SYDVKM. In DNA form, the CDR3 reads TGTGCCAGCAGGAGGAGGGGCAGGGACAACTATGGCTACACCTTC. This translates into CASRRRGRDNYGYTF.

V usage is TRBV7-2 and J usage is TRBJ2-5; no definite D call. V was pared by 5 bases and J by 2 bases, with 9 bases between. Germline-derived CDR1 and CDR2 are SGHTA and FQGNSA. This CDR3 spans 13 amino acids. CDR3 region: CASSQWVQETQYF. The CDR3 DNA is TGTGCCAGCAGCCAATGGGTACAAGAGACCCAGTACTTC.

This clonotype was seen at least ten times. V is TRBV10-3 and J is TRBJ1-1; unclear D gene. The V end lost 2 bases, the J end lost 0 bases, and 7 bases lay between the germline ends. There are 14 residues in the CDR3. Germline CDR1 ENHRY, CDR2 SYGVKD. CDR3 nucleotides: TGTGCCATCAGTGAGGACGGATTGAACACTGAAGCTTTCTTT. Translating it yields CAISEDGLNTEAFF.